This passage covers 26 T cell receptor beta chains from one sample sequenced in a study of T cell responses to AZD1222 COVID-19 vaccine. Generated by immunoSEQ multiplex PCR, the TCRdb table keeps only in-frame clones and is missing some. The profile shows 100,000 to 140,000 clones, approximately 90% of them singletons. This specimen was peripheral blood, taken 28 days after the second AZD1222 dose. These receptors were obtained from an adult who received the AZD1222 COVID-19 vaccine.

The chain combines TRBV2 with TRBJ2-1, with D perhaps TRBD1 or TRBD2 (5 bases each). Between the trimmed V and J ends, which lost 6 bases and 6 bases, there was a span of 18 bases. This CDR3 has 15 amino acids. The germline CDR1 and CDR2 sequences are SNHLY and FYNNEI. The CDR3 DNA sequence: TGTGCCAGCAGGGTTGATAGCAGGGCGGGCAATGAGCAGTTCTTC. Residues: CASRVDSRAGNEQFF.

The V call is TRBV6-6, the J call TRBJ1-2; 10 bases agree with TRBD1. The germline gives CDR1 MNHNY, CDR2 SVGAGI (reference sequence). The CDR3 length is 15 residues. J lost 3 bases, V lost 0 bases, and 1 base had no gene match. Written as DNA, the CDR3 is TGTGCCAGCAGTTACTCAGGACAGGGGGACTATGGCTACACCTTC. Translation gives CASSYSGQGDYGYTF.

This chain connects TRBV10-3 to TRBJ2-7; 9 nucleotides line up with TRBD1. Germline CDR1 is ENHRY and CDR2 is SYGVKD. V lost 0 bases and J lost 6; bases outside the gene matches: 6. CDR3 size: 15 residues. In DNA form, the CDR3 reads TGTGCCATCAGTGAGTCCCCGGGACAGGGAGCCGAGCAGTACTTC. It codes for CAISESPGQGAEQYF.

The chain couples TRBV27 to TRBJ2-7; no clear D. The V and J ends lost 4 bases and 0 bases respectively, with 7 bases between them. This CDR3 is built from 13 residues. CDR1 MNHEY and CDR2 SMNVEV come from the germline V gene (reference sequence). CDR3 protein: CASSSRISYEQYF. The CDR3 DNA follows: TGTGCCAGCAGTTCACGGATCTCCTACGAGCAGTACTTC.

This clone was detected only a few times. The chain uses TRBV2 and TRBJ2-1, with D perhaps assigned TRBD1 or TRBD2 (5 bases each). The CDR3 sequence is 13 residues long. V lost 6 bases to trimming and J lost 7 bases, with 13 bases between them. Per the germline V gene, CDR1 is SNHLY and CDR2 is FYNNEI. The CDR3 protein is CASSQGPGNEQFF. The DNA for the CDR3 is TGTGCCAGCAGCCAGGGTCCGGGGAATGAGCAGTTCTTC.

CDR3: CASTLRGWNTEAFF. CDR3 sequence (DNA): TGTGCCAGCACTCTAAGGGGTTGGAACACTGAAGCTTTCTTT. This rearrangement joins TRBV6-6 to TRBJ1-1; D may be TRBD1 (5 bases). The V gene's germline CDR1 is MNHNY and CDR2 SVGAGI (reference sequence). The CDR3 is 14 residues long. V lost 7 bases to trimming and J lost 1 base, with 13 bases between them.

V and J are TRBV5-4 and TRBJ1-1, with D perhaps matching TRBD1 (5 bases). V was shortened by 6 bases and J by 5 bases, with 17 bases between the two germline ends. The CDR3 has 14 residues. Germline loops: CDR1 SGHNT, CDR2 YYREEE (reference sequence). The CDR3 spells CASTSRGAGTEAFF. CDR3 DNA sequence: TGTGCCAGCACTTCCCGAGGGGCTGGAACTGAAGCTTTCTTT.

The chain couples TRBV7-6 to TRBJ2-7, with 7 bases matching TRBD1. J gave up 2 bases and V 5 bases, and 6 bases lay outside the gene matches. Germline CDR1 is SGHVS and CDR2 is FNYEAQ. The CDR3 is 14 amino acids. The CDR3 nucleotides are TGTGCCAGCAGCCAGGGACAGCTAGCCTACGAGCAGTACTTC. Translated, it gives CASSQGQLAYEQYF.

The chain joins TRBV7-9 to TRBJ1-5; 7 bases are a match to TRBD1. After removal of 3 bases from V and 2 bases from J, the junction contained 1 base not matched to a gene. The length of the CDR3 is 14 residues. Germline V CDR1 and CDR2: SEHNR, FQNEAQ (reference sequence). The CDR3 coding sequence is TGTGCCAGCAGCTTGACAGGGCGCAATCAGCCCCAGCATTTT. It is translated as CASSLTGRNQPQHF. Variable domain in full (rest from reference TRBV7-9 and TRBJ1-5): DTGVSQNPRHKITKRGQNVTFRCDPISEHNRLYWYRQTLGQGPEFLTYFQNEAQLEKSRLLSDRFSAERPKGSFSTLEIQRTEQGDSAMYLCASSLTGRNQPQHFGDGTRLSIL.

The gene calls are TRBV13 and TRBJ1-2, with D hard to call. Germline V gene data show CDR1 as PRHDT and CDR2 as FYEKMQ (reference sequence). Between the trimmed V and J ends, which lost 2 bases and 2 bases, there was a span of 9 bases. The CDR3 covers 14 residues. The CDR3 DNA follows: TGTGCCAGCAGCTTACGGGCAGACAACTATGGCTACACCTTC. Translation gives CASSLRADNYGYTF.

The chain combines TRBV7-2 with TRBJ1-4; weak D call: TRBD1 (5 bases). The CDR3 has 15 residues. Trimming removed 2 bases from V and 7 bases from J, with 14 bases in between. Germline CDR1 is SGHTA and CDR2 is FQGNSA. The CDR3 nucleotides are TGTGCCAGCAGCTTAACAGGCCAGAAATCTGAAAAACTGTTTTTT. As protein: CASSLTGQKSEKLFF.

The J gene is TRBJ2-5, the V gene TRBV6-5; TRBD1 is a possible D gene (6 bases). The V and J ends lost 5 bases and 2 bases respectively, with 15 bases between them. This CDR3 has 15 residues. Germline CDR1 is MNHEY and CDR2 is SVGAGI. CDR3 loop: CASSSPFRGQETQYF. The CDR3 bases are TGTGCCAGCAGTAGCCCCTTCAGGGGACAAGAGACCCAGTACTTC.

The CDR3, as DNA: TGTGCCAGCAGTTCGGGAGTGTATGGCGGGGAGCTGTTTTTT. Translating gives CASSSGVYGGELFF. The rearrangement joins TRBV27 to TRBJ2-2; maybe TRBD2 (6 bases). V shed 4 bases and J shed 7 bases, with 13 bases lying between them. CDR1 and CDR2 from the germline V gene are MNHEY and SMNVEV (reference sequence). The CDR3 is made up of 14 amino acids.

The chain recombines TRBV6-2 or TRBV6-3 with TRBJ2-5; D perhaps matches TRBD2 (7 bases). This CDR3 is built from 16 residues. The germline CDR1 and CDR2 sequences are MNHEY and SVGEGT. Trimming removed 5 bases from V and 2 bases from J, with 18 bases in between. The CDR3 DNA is TGTGCCAGCAGTGCTGGGGGGGCAGGCCTTCAAGAGACCCAGTACTTC. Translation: CASSAGGAGLQETQYF.

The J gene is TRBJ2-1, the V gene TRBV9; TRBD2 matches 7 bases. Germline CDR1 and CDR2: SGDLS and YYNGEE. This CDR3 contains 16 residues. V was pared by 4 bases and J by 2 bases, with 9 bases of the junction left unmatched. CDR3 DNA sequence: TGTGCCAGCAGCCATCCGGGGGGAGGCACCTACAATGAGCAGTTCTTC. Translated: CASSHPGGGTYNEQFF.

The CDR3: CASSLAAAGELFF. For the CDR3, the DNA is TGTGCCAGCAGCTTAGCGGCTGCCGGGGAGCTGTTTTTT. This chain joins TRBV7-8 and TRBJ2-2; no clear D gene. The CDR3 covers 13 residues. CDR1 SGHVS and CDR2 FQNEAQ come from the germline V gene. Trimming removed 0 bases from V and 6 bases from J, with 5 bases in between.

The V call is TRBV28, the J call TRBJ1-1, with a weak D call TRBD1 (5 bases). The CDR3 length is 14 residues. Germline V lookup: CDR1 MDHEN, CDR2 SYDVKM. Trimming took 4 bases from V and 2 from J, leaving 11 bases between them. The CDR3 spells CASSSPGDNTEAFF. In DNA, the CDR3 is TGTGCCAGCAGTTCGCCCGGGGACAACACTGAAGCTTTCTTT.

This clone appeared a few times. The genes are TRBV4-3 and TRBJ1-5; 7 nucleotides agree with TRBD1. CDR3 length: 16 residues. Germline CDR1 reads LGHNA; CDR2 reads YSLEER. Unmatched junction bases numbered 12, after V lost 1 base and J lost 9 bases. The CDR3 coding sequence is TGCGCCAGCAGCCAAGGACAGGGCTCAGGCGGGGGGCCCCAGCATTTT. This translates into CASSQGQGSGGGPQHF.

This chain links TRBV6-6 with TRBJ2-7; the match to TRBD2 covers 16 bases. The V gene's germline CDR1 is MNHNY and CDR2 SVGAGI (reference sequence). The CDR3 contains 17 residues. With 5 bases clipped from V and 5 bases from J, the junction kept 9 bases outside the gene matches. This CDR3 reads CASSRGGTSGRVNEQYF. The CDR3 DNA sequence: TGTGCCAGCAGTCGAGGAGGGACTAGCGGGAGGGTTAACGAGCAGTACTTC.

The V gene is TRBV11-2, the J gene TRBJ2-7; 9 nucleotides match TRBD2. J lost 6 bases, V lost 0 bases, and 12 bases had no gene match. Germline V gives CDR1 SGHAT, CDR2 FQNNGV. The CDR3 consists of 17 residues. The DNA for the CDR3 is TGTGCCAGCAGCTTAGAGTATGGCGGCGGGAGGGCCGCCGAGCAGTACTTC. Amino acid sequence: CASSLEYGGGRAAEQYF.

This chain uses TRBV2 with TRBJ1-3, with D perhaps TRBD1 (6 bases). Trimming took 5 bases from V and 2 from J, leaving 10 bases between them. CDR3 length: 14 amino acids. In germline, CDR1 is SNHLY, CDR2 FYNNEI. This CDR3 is CASSKQGPGNTIYF. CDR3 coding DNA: TGTGCCAGCAGTAAACAGGGCCCTGGAAACACCATATATTTT.

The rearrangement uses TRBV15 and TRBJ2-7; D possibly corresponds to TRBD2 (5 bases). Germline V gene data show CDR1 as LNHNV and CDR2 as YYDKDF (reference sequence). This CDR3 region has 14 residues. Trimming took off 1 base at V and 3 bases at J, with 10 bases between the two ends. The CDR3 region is CATSRGRGGYEQYF. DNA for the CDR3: TGTGCCACCAGCAGAGGCCGCGGAGGCTACGAGCAGTACTTC.

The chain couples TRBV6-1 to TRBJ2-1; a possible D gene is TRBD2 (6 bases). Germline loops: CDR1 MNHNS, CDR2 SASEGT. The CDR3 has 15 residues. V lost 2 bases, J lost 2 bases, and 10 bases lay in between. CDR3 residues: CASSETSFPYNEQFF. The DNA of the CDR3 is TGTGCCAGCAGTGAAACTAGCTTTCCCTACAATGAGCAGTTCTTC.

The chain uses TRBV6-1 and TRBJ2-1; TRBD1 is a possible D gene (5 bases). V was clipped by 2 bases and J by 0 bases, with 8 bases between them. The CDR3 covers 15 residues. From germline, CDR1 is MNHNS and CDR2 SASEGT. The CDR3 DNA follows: TGTGCCAGCAGTGAAACCAGGGTCTCCTACAATGAGCAGTTCTTC. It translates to CASSETRVSYNEQFF.

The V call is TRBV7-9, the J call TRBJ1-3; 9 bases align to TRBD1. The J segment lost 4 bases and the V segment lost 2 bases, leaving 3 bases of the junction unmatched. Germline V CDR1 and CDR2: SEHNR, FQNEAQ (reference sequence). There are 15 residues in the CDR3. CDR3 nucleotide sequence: TGTGCCAGCAGCTTACATGGACAGGGGGGAAACACCATATATTTT. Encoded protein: CASSLHGQGGNTIYF.

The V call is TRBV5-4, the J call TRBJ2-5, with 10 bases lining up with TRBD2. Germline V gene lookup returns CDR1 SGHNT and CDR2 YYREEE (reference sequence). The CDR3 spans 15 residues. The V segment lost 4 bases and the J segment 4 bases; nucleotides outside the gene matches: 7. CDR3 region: CASSRGLALGETQYF. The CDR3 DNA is TGTGCCAGCAGCCGGGGACTAGCGCTGGGAGAGACCCAGTACTTC.